In its sample, the clone carrying this TCR beta chain was seen a few times. Its antigen is currently unknown. Since all of the isolated RNA was reverse transcribed, expressed TCRB transcripts were what got sequenced. The read count averaged about 3.6 million across naive, central memory and regulatory T cell samples. Data came from immunoSEQ multiplex PCR; TCRdb stores just in-frame clones and leaves some out. The sample contains under 150,000 clones, about 7.1% of which appear only once. The CDR3 covers 14 residues. Germline V gene sequence: CDR1 SQVTM, CDR2 ANQGSEA. V shed 5 bases and J shed 2 bases, with 16 bases lying between them. This entry is derived from a study of beta chain features in type 1 diabetes. A sort by CD45RO/CCR7/CD25/CD127/CD95/CD27 yielded CD4+ naive, central memory, regulatory and stem cell-like memory cells. The study's findings and limits: There were fewer insertions and more deletions at the VDJ junctions of type 1 diabetes patients.

The chain has TRBV29-1 and TRBJ2-7; D gene unclear. The receptor's source is a woman aged 25 to 39 in good health. The sequenced sample consisted of central memory CD4+ T cells from blood. CDR3 DNA sequence: TGCAGCGTTCTAACGGCGGATCCTGCCTACGAGCAGTACTTC. Amino acid sequence: CSVLTADPAYEQYF.